This T cell receptor (beta chain) emerged from a study of blood T cell repertoires in COVID-19. Turning to the study itself: Acute and convalescent COVID-19 specimens originated in the United States, Italy and Spain. Sources were T cells, B-cell-depleted T cells, or PBMCs; the material itself was cDNA or gDNA.

CDR1 and CDR2 (germline): SGHVS, FNYEAQ. The CDR3 runs to 15 residues. J was trimmed by 8 bases and V by 2 bases; bases with no gene match: 6. Original processing notes: Amplification with reference gene primers provided the estimates of nucleated cell counts. Assay used: immunoSEQ multiplex PCR; TCRdb lists only in-frame clones, some missing. V and J calls and clone size come straight from that table; D and trimming were deduced from the DNA. The repertoire has about 130,000 clones, 86% of them found once; the top ten carry 15% to 20%. The rearrangement links TRBV7-6 to TRBJ2-1; 10 positions agree with TRBD2. Specimen: peripheral blood. This TCR came from a woman in her forties or fifties who had recovered from COVID-19. CDR3 DNA sequence: TGTGCCAGCAGCTTACTAGCGGGAGAAGACGATGAGCAGTTCTTC. Its translation: CASSLLAGEDDEQFF.